These T cell receptor beta chains were read from a single sample in a study of cytomegalovirus exposure and HLA in healthy donors. Method: immunoSEQ multiplex PCR; TCRdb's copy keeps in-frame clones and lacks some. The sample comprises over 95,000 clones, roughly 80% of which are singletons, and less than 3.5% rests with the top ten. The sample comprised PBMCs. The receptors here all came from a female donor in good health and CMV-seronegative. Each CDR3 is given with its conserved first and last residue. D genes are given only for firm matches. Clone sizes are given selectively: once, few, many, or a class where the clone is expanded.

clone_size: NA
v_call: TRBV6-6
d_call: NA
j_call: TRBJ2-2
cdr3_nt: TGTGCCAGCAGTTCCACCCGCCTAGCGAGCACCGGGGAGCTGTTTTTT
cdr3_aa: CASSSTRLASTGELFF

clone_size: once
v_call: TRBV4-1
d_call: TRBD2
j_call: TRBJ2-1
cdr3_nt: TGCGCCAGCAGCCCCCGGGGGGAGTACGTTAGCAATGAGCAGTTCTTC
cdr3_aa: CASSPRGEYVSNEQFF

clone_size: NA
v_call: TRBV27
d_call: TRBD1
j_call: TRBJ1-2
cdr3_nt: TGTGCCAGCAGTACCTACCGGGACAGGGCTTACGACTATGGCTACACCTTC
cdr3_aa: CASSTYRDRAYDYGYTF

clone_size: NA
v_call: TRBV5-6
d_call: TRBD1
j_call: TRBJ1-3
cdr3_nt: TGTGCCAGCAGCTTGTGGGACAGGAGTGGAAACACCATATATTTT
cdr3_aa: CASSLWDRSGNTIYF

clone_size: NA
v_call: TRBV5-6
d_call: TRBD1
j_call: TRBJ2-3
cdr3_nt: TGTGCCAGCAGATGGGACAGGGGGCAAGGTACGCAGTATTTT
cdr3_aa: CASRWDRGQGTQYF

clone_size: NA
v_call: TRBV6-1
d_call: NA
j_call: TRBJ2-3
cdr3_nt: TGTGCCACTCGACGGGTGGGGGCCGGAACAGATACGCAGTATTTT
cdr3_aa: CATRRVGAGTDTQYF

clone_size: once
v_call: TRBV18
d_call: NA
j_call: TRBJ2-7
cdr3_nt: TGTGCCAGCTCGTCTACTAGCTTGAACTACGAGCAGTACTTC
cdr3_aa: CASSSTSLNYEQYF

clone_size: NA
v_call: TRBV4-3
d_call: TRBD1
j_call: TRBJ1-5
cdr3_nt: TGCGCCAGCAGTCCCGGACAGGGGGGGATCCAGCCCCAGCATTTT
cdr3_aa: CASSPGQGGIQPQHF

clone_size: NA
v_call: TRBV12-5
d_call: NA
j_call: TRBJ1-5
cdr3_nt: TGTGCTAGTGGTTTAGGGGATCAGCCCCAGCATTTT
cdr3_aa: CASGLGDQPQHF

clone_size: NA
v_call: TRBV21-1
d_call: NA
j_call: TRBJ1-4
cdr3_nt: TGTGCCAGCAGCAAAGCTTTCGACAACGGGATGACTAATGAAAAACTGTTTTTT
cdr3_aa: CASSKAFDNGMTNEKLFF

clone_size: NA
v_call: TRBV2
d_call: TRBD1
j_call: TRBJ1-1
cdr3_nt: TGTGCCAGCAGTTCGGGACAGGGGAACACTGAAGCTTTCTTT
cdr3_aa: CASSSGQGNTEAFF

clone_size: NA
v_call: TRBV7-2
d_call: NA
j_call: TRBJ1-2
cdr3_nt: TGTGCCAGCACCCCTTCGGGGGGGCGTGGTAGCTACACCTTC
cdr3_aa: CASTPSGGRGSYTF

clone_size: NA
v_call: TRBV7-2
d_call: TRBD2
j_call: TRBJ2-5
cdr3_nt: TGTGCCAGCAGCCGCACTAGACTAGCGGGGGGGCGTGGGACCCAGTACTTC
cdr3_aa: CASSRTRLAGGRGTQYF

clone_size: NA
v_call: TRBV7-9
d_call: TRBD1
j_call: TRBJ1-2
cdr3_nt: TGTGCCAGCAGCATGACAGGGGACTATGGCTACACCTTC
cdr3_aa: CASSMTGDYGYTF

clone_size: NA
v_call: TRBV19
d_call: NA
j_call: TRBJ1-2
cdr3_nt: TGTGCCAGTAGTAAATATCGGGGAGGGGTAAACTACACCTTC
cdr3_aa: CASSKYRGGVNYTF

clone_size: NA
v_call: TRBV30
d_call: TRBD2
j_call: TRBJ2-1
cdr3_nt: TGTGCCTGCCTACGACTTAGCGGGGGCCCGCACCATTTGTACAATGAGCAGTTCTTC
cdr3_aa: CACLRLSGGPHHLYNEQFF

clone_size: few
v_call: TRBV28
d_call: NA
j_call: TRBJ1-1
cdr3_nt: TGTGCCAGCAGTCCCTCTAACACTGAAGCTTTCTTT
cdr3_aa: CASSPSNTEAFF

clone_size: NA
v_call: TRBV4-1
d_call: TRBD1
j_call: TRBJ2-7
cdr3_nt: TGCGCCAGCAGCCAAGGACCGGGACAGGGCCCCTACGAGCAGTACTTC
cdr3_aa: CASSQGPGQGPYEQYF

clone_size: NA
v_call: TRBV19
d_call: NA
j_call: TRBJ1-4
cdr3_nt: TGTGCCAGTAGCCCTCTCGGAGTTGTCGAGACAGGTTATGAAAAACTGTTTTTT
cdr3_aa: CASSPLGVVETGYEKLFF

clone_size: few
v_call: TRBV5-1
d_call: NA
j_call: TRBJ1-1
cdr3_nt: TGCGCCAGCAGCCTAGATTCCTTTACTGAAGCTTTCTTT
cdr3_aa: CASSLDSFTEAFF

clone_size: NA
v_call: TRBV12-5
d_call: TRBD2
j_call: TRBJ2-2
cdr3_nt: TGTGCTAGTGGCCAAGGGACTAGCGCTACCGGGGAGCTGTTTTTT
cdr3_aa: CASGQGTSATGELFF

clone_size: NA
v_call: TRBV19
d_call: TRBD1
j_call: TRBJ2-7
cdr3_nt: TGTGCCAGTAGTGTGGGAACCGGTGGACAGGGGTACGAGCAGTACTTC
cdr3_aa: CASSVGTGGQGYEQYF

clone_size: once
v_call: TRBV5-5
d_call: NA
j_call: TRBJ1-2
cdr3_nt: TGTGCCAGCAGCCCCCTAATAGGTCGGGGTTTGGTGCCTGGCTACACCTTC
cdr3_aa: CASSPLIGRGLVPGYTF

clone_size: NA
v_call: TRBV28
d_call: TRBD2
j_call: TRBJ2-3
cdr3_nt: TGTGCCAGCAGTCCGACTAGCGGGGGCGCAGATACGCAGTATTTT
cdr3_aa: CASSPTSGGADTQYF

clone_size: NA
v_call: TRBV2
d_call: NA
j_call: TRBJ1-4
cdr3_nt: TGTGCCAGCACCACCGCGGTAGGAACTAATGAAAAACTGTTTTTT
cdr3_aa: CASTTAVGTNEKLFF

clone_size: NA
v_call: TRBV7-9
d_call: NA
j_call: TRBJ1-2
cdr3_nt: TGTGCCAGCAGCCGCGACTCTAACTATGGCTACACCTTC
cdr3_aa: CASSRDSNYGYTF

clone_size: few
v_call: TRBV4-3
d_call: NA
j_call: TRBJ1-1
cdr3_nt: TGCGCCAGCAGCCAAGTTCTCCGATCCGGCGGTGAAGCTTTCTTT
cdr3_aa: CASSQVLRSGGEAFF

clone_size: NA
v_call: TRBV7-2
d_call: TRBD2
j_call: TRBJ2-1
cdr3_nt: TGTGCCAGCAGCGACGCGGGACTAGCGGTCCAGAGCTCCTACAATGAGCAGTTCTTC
cdr3_aa: CASSDAGLAVQSSYNEQFF

clone_size: NA
v_call: TRBV30
d_call: NA
j_call: TRBJ1-1
cdr3_nt: TGTGCCGGCAAGGGAGTTATGCGGATGAACACTGAAGCTTTCTTT
cdr3_aa: CAGKGVMRMNTEAFF

clone_size: NA
v_call: TRBV5-4
d_call: TRBD1
j_call: TRBJ2-7
cdr3_nt: TGTGCCAGCGGGGGACAGAACTCCTACGAGCAGTACTTC
cdr3_aa: CASGGQNSYEQYF

clone_size: NA
v_call: TRBV7-9
d_call: TRBD1
j_call: TRBJ1-1
cdr3_nt: TGTGCCAGCAGGCTACAGGGGAACGCTGAAGCTTTCTTT
cdr3_aa: CASRLQGNAEAFF

clone_size: few
v_call: TRBV5-1
d_call: TRBD1
j_call: TRBJ2-7
cdr3_nt: TGCGCCAGCAGCTTAAGGACAGGAGCCTACGAGCAGTACTTC
cdr3_aa: CASSLRTGAYEQYF

clone_size: NA
v_call: TRBV27
d_call: TRBD1
j_call: TRBJ1-1
cdr3_nt: TGTGCCAGCCGAGTAATTTACGACAGGGGCACTGAAGCTTTCTTT
cdr3_aa: CASRVIYDRGTEAFF

clone_size: NA
v_call: TRBV29-1
d_call: TRBD1
j_call: TRBJ2-2
cdr3_nt: TGCAGCGCGGGACAGGGGAACACCGGGGAGCTGTTTTTT
cdr3_aa: CSAGQGNTGELFF

clone_size: NA
v_call: TRBV5-1
d_call: TRBD1
j_call: TRBJ2-7
cdr3_nt: TGCGCCAGCAGCCCAGGGGGTAAGGCCTACGAGCAGTACTTC
cdr3_aa: CASSPGGKAYEQYF

clone_size: NA
v_call: TRBV9
d_call: TRBD1
j_call: TRBJ2-7
cdr3_nt: TGTGCCAGCAGCGCGGCCCGACAGGGGGTCGACGAGCAGTACTTC
cdr3_aa: CASSAARQGVDEQYF

clone_size: NA
v_call: TRBV4-2
d_call: NA
j_call: TRBJ1-2
cdr3_nt: TGTGCCAGCAGCCAAGCGCAGGATATTGGCTACACCTTC
cdr3_aa: CASSQAQDIGYTF

clone_size: NA
v_call: TRBV5-4
d_call: NA
j_call: TRBJ2-7
cdr3_nt: TGTGCCAGCAGCTTGATAGGTTGGGGTAGCGGTCCCTACGAGCAGTACTTC
cdr3_aa: CASSLIGWGSGPYEQYF

clone_size: NA
v_call: TRBV5-1
d_call: NA
j_call: TRBJ1-1
cdr3_nt: TGCGCCAGCAGCGGTGGTACCTATCCCTCCACTGAAGCTTTCTTT
cdr3_aa: CASSGGTYPSTEAFF

clone_size: NA
v_call: TRBV7-8
d_call: NA
j_call: TRBJ2-2
cdr3_nt: TGTGCCAGCAGCTTAGTAGCGACTCTGCGAAATGACCAATACGGGGAGCTGTTTTTT
cdr3_aa: CASSLVATLRNDQYGELFF